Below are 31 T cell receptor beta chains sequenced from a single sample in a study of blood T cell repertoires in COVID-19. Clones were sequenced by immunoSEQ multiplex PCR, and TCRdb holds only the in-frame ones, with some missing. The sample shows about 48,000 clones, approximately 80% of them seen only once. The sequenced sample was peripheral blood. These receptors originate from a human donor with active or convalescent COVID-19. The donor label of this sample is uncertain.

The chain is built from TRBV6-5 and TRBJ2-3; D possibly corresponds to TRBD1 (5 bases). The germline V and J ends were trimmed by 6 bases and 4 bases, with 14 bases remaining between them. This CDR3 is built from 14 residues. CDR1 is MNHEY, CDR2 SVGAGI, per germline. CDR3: CASRDTRRADTQYF. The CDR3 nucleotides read TGTGCCAGCAGAGACACCCGCAGGGCAGATACGCAGTATTTT.

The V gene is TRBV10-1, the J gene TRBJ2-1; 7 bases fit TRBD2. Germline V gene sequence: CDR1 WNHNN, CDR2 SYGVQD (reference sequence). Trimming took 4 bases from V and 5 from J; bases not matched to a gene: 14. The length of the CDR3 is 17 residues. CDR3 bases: TGCGCCAGCAGTGCCCAGACGCTGCTAGCGGACAACAATGAGCAGTTCTTC. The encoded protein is CASSAQTLLADNNEQFF.

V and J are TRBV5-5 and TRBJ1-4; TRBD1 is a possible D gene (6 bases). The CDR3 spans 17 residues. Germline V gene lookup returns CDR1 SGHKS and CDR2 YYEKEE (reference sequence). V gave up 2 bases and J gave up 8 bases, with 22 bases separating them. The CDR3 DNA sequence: TGTGCCAGCAGCTTAGGCCTTTACAGGGCGACGGAAGAAAAACTGTTTTTT. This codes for CASSLGLYRATEEKLFF.

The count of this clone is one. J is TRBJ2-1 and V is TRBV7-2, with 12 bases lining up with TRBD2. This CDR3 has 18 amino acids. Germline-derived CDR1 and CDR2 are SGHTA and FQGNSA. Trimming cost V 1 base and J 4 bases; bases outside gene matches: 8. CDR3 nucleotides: TGTGCCAGCAGCTTAGGTCTAGCGGGAGGGAAGCTTTACAATGAGCAGTTCTTC. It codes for CASSLGLAGGKLYNEQFF.

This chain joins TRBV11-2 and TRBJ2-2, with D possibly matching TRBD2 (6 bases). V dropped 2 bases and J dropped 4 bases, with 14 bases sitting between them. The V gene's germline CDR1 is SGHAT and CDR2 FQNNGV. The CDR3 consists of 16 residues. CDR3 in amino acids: CASSLSGRGSTGELFF. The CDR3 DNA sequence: TGTGCCAGCAGCTTATCTGGTCGGGGGTCCACCGGGGAGCTGTTTTTT.

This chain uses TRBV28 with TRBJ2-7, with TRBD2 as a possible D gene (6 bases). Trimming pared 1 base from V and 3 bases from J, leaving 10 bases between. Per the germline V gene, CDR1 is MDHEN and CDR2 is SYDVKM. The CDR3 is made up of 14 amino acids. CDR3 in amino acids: CASSLLASDYEQYF. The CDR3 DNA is TGTGCCAGCAGTTTATTGGCTAGCGACTACGAGCAGTACTTC. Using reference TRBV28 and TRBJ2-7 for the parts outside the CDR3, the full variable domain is DVKVTQSSRYLVKRTGEKVFLECVQDMDHENMFWYRQDPGLGLRLIYFSYDVKMKEKGDIPEGYSVSREKKERFSLILESASTNQTSMYLCASSLLASDYEQYFGPGTRLTVT.

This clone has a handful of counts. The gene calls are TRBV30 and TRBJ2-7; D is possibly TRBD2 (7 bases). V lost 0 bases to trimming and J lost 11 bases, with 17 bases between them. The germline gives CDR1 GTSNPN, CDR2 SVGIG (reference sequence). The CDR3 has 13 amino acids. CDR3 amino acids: CAWSVVAGAGEYF. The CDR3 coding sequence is TGTGCCTGGAGTGTAGTGGCAGGGGCGGGAGAGTACTTC.

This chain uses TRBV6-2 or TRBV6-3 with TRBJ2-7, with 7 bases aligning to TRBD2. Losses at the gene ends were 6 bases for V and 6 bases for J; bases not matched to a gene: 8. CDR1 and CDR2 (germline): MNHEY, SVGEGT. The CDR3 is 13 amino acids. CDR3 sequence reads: CASSTPGGSEQYF. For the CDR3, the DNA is TGTGCCAGCAGCACCCCGGGGGGTAGCGAGCAGTACTTC.

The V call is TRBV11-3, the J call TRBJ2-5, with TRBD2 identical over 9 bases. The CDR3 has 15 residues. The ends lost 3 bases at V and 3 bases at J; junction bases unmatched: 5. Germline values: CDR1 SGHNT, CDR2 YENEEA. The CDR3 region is CASSFGLALKETQYF. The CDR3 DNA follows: TGTGCCAGCAGCTTTGGACTAGCGTTAAAAGAGACCCAGTACTTC.

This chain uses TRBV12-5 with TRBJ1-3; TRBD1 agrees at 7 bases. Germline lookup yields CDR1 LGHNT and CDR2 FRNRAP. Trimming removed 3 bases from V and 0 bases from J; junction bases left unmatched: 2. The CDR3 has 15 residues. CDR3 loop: CASGLRQGSGNTIYF. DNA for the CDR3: TGTGCTAGTGGTTTAAGACAGGGCTCTGGAAACACCATATATTTT.

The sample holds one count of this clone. DNA of the CDR3: TGTGCCATCAGAACGGACAGGGGGGACACTGAAGCTTTCTTT. It codes for CAIRTDRGDTEAFF. The chain carries TRBV10-3 and TRBJ1-1, with 10 positions matching TRBD1. J lost 3 bases, V lost 6 bases, and 4 bases had no gene match. CDR1 and CDR2 from the germline V gene are ENHRY and SYGVKD. The CDR3 runs 14 residues.

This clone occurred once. The CDR3 here is CATSHGVGELFF. The CDR3 region has the DNA TGCGCCACCTCCCATGGAGTAGGGGAGCTGTTTTTT. This chain uses TRBV10-1 with TRBJ2-2; no definite D call. Trimming removed 10 bases from V and 8 bases from J, with 14 bases in between. This CDR3 has 12 amino acids. Per germline, CDR1 WNHNN and CDR2 SYGVQD (reference sequence).

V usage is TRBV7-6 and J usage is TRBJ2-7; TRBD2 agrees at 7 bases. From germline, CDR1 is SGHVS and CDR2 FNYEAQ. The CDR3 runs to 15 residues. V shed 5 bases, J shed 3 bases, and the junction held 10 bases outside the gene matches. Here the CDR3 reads CASSPSAGEIYEQYF. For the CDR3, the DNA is TGTGCCAGCAGCCCTAGCGCGGGAGAAATCTACGAGCAGTACTTC.

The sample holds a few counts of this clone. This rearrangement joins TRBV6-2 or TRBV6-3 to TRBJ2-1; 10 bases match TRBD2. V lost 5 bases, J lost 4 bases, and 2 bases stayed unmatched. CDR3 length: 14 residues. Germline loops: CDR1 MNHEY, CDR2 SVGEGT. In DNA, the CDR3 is TGTGCCAGCAGTAGCGGGAGGGAGTACAATGAGCAGTTCTTC. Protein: CASSSGREYNEQFF.

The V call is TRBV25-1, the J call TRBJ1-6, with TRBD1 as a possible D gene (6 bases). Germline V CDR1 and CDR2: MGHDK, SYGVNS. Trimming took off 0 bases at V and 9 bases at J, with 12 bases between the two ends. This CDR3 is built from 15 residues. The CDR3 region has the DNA TGTGCCAGCAGTGAATACGGGGGGCGGCGTTCACCCCTCCACTTT. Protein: CASSEYGGRRSPLHF.

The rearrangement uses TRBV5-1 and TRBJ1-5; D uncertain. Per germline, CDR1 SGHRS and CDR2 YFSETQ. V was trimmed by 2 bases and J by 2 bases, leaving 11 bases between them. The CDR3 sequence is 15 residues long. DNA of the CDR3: TGCGCCAGCAGCTTAGGTGGAGAGGGCAATCAGCCCCAGCATTTT. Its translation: CASSLGGEGNQPQHF.

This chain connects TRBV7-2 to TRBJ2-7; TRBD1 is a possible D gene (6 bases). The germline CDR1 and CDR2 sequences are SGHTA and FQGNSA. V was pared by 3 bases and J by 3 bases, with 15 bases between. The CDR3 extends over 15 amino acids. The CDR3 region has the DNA TGTGCCAGCAGCTTTGGATCGGGACATTACTACGAGCAGTACTTC. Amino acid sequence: CASSFGSGHYYEQYF.

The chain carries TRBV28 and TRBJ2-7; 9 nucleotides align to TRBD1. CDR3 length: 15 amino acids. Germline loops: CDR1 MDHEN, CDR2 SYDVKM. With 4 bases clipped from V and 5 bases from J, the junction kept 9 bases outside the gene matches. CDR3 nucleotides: TGTGCCAGCAGTTCTAGGGGGGACAGGGTCAACGAGCAGTACTTC. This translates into CASSSRGDRVNEQYF.

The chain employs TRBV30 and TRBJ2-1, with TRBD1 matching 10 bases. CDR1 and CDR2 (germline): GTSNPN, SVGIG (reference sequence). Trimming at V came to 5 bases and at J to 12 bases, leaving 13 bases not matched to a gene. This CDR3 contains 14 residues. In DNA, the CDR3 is TGTGCCTGGGGTACCGGGACAGGGGCCTATGGGCAGTTCTTC. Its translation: CAWGTGTGAYGQFF.

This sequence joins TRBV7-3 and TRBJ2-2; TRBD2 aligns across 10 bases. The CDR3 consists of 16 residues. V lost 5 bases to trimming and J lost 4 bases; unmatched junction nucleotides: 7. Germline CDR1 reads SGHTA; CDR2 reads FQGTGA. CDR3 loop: CASSPSSGRSTGELFF. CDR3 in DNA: TGTGCCAGCAGCCCGAGTAGCGGGAGGTCCACCGGGGAGCTGTTTTTT.

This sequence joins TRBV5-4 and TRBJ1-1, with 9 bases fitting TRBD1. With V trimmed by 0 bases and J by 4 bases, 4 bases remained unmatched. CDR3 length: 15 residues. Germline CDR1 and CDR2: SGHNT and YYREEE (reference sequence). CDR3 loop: CASSLGQGVGTEAFF. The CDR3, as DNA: TGTGCCAGCAGCTTGGGACAGGGGGTGGGCACTGAAGCTTTCTTT.

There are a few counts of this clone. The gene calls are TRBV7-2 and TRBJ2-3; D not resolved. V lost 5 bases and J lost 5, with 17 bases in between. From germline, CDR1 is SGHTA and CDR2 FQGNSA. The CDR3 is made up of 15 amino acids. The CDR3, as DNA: TGTGCCAGCAGCAGCATAGCAGAGTTCGGAGATACGCAGTATTTT. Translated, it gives CASSSIAEFGDTQYF.

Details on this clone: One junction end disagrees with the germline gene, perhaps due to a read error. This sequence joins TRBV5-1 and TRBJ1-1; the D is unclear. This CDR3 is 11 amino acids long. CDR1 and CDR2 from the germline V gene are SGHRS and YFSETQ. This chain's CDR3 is CASSLDTEAFF. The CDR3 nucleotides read TGCGCCAGCAGCTTGGACACCGAAGCTTTCTTT.

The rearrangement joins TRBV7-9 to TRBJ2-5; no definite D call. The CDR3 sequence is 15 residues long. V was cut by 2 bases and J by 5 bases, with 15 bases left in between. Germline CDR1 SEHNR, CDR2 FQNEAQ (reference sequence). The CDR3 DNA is TGTGCCAGCAGCTTATCCCGGCGGTCAATGGAGACCCAGTACTTC. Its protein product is CASSLSRRSMETQYF.

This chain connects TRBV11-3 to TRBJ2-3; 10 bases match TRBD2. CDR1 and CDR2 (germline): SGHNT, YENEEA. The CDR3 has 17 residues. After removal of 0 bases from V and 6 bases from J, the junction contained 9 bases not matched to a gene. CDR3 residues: CASSLDGNLAGADTQYF. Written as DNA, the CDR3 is TGTGCCAGCAGCTTAGACGGTAACCTAGCGGGAGCGGATACGCAGTATTTT.

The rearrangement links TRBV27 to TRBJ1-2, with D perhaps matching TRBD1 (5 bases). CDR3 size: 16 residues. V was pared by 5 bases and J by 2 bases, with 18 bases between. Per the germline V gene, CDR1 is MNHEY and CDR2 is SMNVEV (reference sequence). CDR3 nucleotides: TGTGCCAGCAGTCGGAAACTGGGGCAGGGAAACTATGGCTACACCTTC. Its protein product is CASSRKLGQGNYGYTF.

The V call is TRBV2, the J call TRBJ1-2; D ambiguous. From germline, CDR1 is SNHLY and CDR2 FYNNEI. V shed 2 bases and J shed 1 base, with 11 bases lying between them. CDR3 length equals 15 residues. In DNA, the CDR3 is TGTGCCAGCAGTGAACTTCCCGGGATTAACTATGGCTACACCTTC. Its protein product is CASSELPGINYGYTF.

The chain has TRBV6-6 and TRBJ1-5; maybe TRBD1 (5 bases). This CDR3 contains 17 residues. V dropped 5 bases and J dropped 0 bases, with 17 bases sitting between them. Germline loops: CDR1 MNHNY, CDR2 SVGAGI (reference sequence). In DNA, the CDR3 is TGTGCCAGCAGTCGTATCGGACACCGGAATAGCAATCAGCCCCAGCATTTT. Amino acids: CASSRIGHRNSNQPQHF.

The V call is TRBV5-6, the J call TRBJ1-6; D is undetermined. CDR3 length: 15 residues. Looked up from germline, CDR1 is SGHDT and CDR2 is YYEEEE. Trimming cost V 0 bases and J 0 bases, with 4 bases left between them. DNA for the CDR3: TGTGCCAGCAGCTTGGACAGCTCCTATAATTCACCCCTCCACTTT. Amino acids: CASSLDSSYNSPLHF.

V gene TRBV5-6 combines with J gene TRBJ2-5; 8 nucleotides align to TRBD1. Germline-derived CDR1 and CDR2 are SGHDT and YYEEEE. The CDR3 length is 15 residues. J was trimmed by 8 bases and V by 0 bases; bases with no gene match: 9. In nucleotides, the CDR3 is TGTGCCAGCAGCTTGGGATTGGGACAGGATTTAACCCAGTACTTC. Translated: CASSLGLGQDLTQYF.

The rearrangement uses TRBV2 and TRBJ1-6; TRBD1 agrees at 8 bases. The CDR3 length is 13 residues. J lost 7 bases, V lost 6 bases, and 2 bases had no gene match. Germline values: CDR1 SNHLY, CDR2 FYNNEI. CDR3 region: CASRDRANSPLHF. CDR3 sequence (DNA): TGTGCCAGCAGGGACAGGGCCAATTCACCCCTCCACTTT.